The sample holds many counts of the clone carrying this T cell receptor (beta chain). Its specificity is unknown. The PBMCs used were ones drawn from approximately 10 ml of fresh peripheral blood. This sample is drawn from a study of Graves' ophthalmopathy and Graves' hyperthyroidism. Deletions cut 5 bases from V and 1 base from J, with 5 bases between. The CDR3 is 11 amino acids. The germline V gene has CDR1 DFQATT and CDR2 SNEGSKA (reference sequence). RNA transcripts were the source from which TCR beta CDR3 regions were amplified. First-round RT-PCR with HTBI primers preceded a second-round multiplex PCR. Using its own MiXCR run on the multiplex PCR reads, TCRdb lists one record per CDR3 protein. The sample has about 220,000 distinct CDR3 sequences; about 22% are singletons. Findings and limits, study-wide: Among expanded thyroid clonotypes above 0.001 frequency, most also occurred in blood.

The source of this sequence is a woman in her fifties or sixties with Graves' ophthalmopathy. The specimen was peripheral blood. The V and J genes are TRBV20-1 and TRBJ1-2, with no clear D. The CDR3 protein is CSADNNYGYTF. CDR3 in DNA: TGCAGTGCTGACAATAACTATGGCTACACCTTC.